One and the same sample provided the 24 T cell receptor beta chains below, sequenced in a study of cytomegalovirus exposure and HLA in healthy donors. PCR amplification relied on 60 Vbeta primers (plus 13 Jbeta primers). Produced via immunoSEQ multiplex PCR; TCRdb's table is partial and in-frame only. The table lists hundreds of thousands of clones, around 73% of them singletons, with 3.5% to 4% in the top ten. Sequencing was carried out using PBMCs. The receptors stem from a male donor in good health and CMV-seronegative.

The V and J genes are TRBV6-5 and TRBJ1-2; 7 bases fit TRBD1. Germline assignment: CDR1 MNHEY and CDR2 SVGAGI. V was clipped by 2 bases and J by 5 bases; unmatched bases: 8. The CDR3 covers 15 residues. The CDR3 reads CASSYGSGGNYGYTF. The CDR3 DNA sequence: TGTGCCAGCAGTTACGGGTCAGGGGGAAATTATGGCTACACCTTC.

The count of this clone is one. The chain couples TRBV11-2 to TRBJ2-2; D gene unclear. Germline CDR1 and CDR2: SGHAT and FQNNGV. There are 16 residues in the CDR3. Trimming stripped 2 bases from V and 1 base from J, with 11 bases between. CDR3 sequence reads: CASSLFVRRNTGELFF. In nucleotides, the CDR3 is TGTGCCAGCAGCTTATTCGTCAGGCGGAACACCGGGGAGCTGTTTTTT.

The chain joins TRBV29-1 to TRBJ1-1; a weak D match, TRBD1 (5 bases). Germline V lookup: CDR1 SQVTM, CDR2 ANQGSEA. Trimming removed 3 bases at V and 1 base at J, with 18 bases between. This CDR3 region has 16 residues. The CDR3 nucleotides are TGCAGCGTTGATCACCAGGGCCAGGGAGGGAACACTGAAGCTTTCTTT. It encodes CSVDHQGQGGNTEAFF.

The sample holds one count of this clone. The chain carries TRBV5-1 and TRBJ2-3; 7 bases are shared with TRBD2. CDR1 and CDR2 from the germline V gene are SGHRS and YFSETQ. The CDR3 spans 14 residues. V shed 4 bases, J shed 4 bases, and the junction held 6 bases outside the gene matches. For the CDR3, the DNA is TGCGCCAGCAGCCGCGCGCTAGCGGCAGATACGCAGTATTTT. Its translation: CASSRALAADTQYF.

This chain joins TRBV25-1 and TRBJ2-5; 9 bases fit TRBD2. The V gene's germline CDR1 is MGHDK and CDR2 SYGVNS. CDR3 length equals 15 residues. The ends lost 2 bases at V and 3 bases at J; junction bases unmatched: 4. CDR3 in amino acids: CASSETTSGKETQYF. As DNA, the CDR3 is TGTGCCAGCAGTGAAACGACTAGCGGAAAAGAGACCCAGTACTTC.

The J gene is TRBJ2-5, the V gene TRBV19; D is possibly TRBD2 (6 bases). The J call may not be correct, given that the DNA end is closer to TRBJ2-7. The CDR3 has 14 amino acids. Germline V gene data show CDR1 as LNHDA and CDR2 as SQIVND (reference sequence). The DNA for the CDR3 is TGTGCCAGTAGTGGTAGCGGTAAATCCTACGAGCAGTACTTC. Translation gives CASSGSGKSYEQYF.

The chain uses TRBV7-9 and TRBJ2-3, with 8 bases aligning to TRBD1. Per germline, CDR1 SEHNR and CDR2 FQNEAQ (reference sequence). The CDR3 has 16 residues. After removal of 5 bases from V and 7 bases from J, the junction contained 14 bases not matched to a gene. The CDR3 sequence: CASSDFRDRSLHTQYF. CDR3 coding DNA: TGTGCCAGCAGCGATTTCCGGGACAGGTCTTTGCATACGCAGTATTTT.

This clone was detected once. The chain joins TRBV27 to TRBJ1-2; the D is unclear. V gave up 5 bases and J gave up 3 bases, with 16 bases separating them. Germline V gene sequence: CDR1 MNHEY, CDR2 SMNVEV (reference sequence). The length of the CDR3 is 15 residues. For the CDR3, the DNA is TGTGCCAGCAGTGAAGCCATAACAGAATACTATGGCTACACCTTC. Residues: CASSEAITEYYGYTF.

The sample holds a few counts of this clone. The V gene is TRBV6-6, the J gene TRBJ1-1, with unresolved D. The V gene lost 1 base and the J gene lost 1 base, with 7 bases spanning the gap. The CDR3 has 14 residues. Germline CDR1 reads MNHNY; CDR2 reads SVGAGI (reference sequence). The CDR3 reads CASSYFAGNTEAFF. The CDR3 coding sequence is TGTGCCAGCAGTTACTTCGCCGGGAACACTGAAGCTTTCTTT.

CDR3 loop: CASSLQREGGTDTQYF. DNA of the CDR3: TGTGCCAGCTCACTTCAGCGGGAGGGAGGCACAGATACGCAGTATTTT. The V call is TRBV18, the J call TRBJ2-3, with 10 bases identical to TRBD2. Germline CDR1 is KGHSH and CDR2 is LQKENI. The CDR3 loop spans 16 amino acids. The ends lost 4 bases at V and 1 base at J; junction bases unmatched: 5.

The CDR3 DNA reads as TGTGCCAGCGCGAGGACTAGCCGCTACAATGAGCAGTTCTTC. Translation: CASARTSRYNEQFF. This chain uses TRBV2 with TRBJ2-1; TRBD2 matches at 8 bases. This CDR3 has 14 residues. V trimming: 8 bases; J trimming: 3 bases; junction bases outside the gene matches: 6. Per germline, CDR1 SNHLY and CDR2 FYNNEI.

The chain has TRBV25-1 and TRBJ2-2; 12 nucleotides match TRBD2. CDR1 MGHDK and CDR2 SYGVNS come from the germline V gene. Trimming took 7 bases from V and 8 from J; bases not matched to a gene: 8. The length of the CDR3 is 15 residues. The CDR3 loop is CASTPSGRVKGELFF. For the CDR3, the DNA is TGTGCCAGCACTCCTAGCGGGAGGGTCAAGGGGGAGCTGTTTTTT. Full variable domain (missing parts from reference TRBV25-1 and TRBJ2-2): EADIYQTPRYLVIGTGKKITLECSQTMGHDKMYWYQQDPGMELHLIHYSYGVNSTEKGDLSSESTVSRIRTEHFPLTLESARPSHTSQYLCASTPSGRVKGELFFGEGSRLTVL.

The chain has TRBV9 and TRBJ1-1, with D possibly TRBD1 on 6 matching bases. V was cut by 0 bases and J by 4 bases, with 10 bases left in between. CDR3 length: 14 residues. Germline V gene sequence: CDR1 SGDLS, CDR2 YYNGEE. The CDR3 DNA follows: TGTGCCAGCAGCGTAGGGGGGCTTAGCACTGAAGCTTTCTTT. It codes for CASSVGGLSTEAFF.

This clone was seen a handful of times. The chain links TRBV6-5 to TRBJ1-1; TRBD1 is a possible D gene (5 bases). CDR1 is MNHEY and CDR2 is SVGAGI in the germline V gene. This CDR3 region has 13 residues. Trimming took 10 bases from V and 0 from J, leaving 12 bases between them. The DNA of the CDR3 is TGTGCCACAGGGTCGAACATGAACACTGAAGCTTTCTTT. This gives the protein CATGSNMNTEAFF.

Concerning this clone: The sample contains more than one DNA sequence encoding this CDR3. The gene calls are TRBV6-5 and TRBJ2-2; no reliable D call. V was shortened by 7 bases and J by 1 base, with 10 bases between the two germline ends. There are 14 residues in the CDR3. The germline CDR1 and CDR2 sequences are MNHEY and SVGAGI. CDR3 in amino acids: CASNPTMNTGELFF. CDR3 nucleotides: TGTGCCAGCAACCCCACTATGAACACCGGGGAGCTGTTTTTT.

The chain is built from TRBV5-6 and TRBJ2-1, with 7 bases that match TRBD2. The CDR3 consists of 16 residues. V lost 6 bases and J lost 10; bases outside the gene matches: 19. CDR1 and CDR2 from the germline V gene are SGHDT and YYEEEE. CDR3 loop: CASTVRLARVPWEQFF. DNA of the CDR3: TGTGCCAGCACCGTCAGACTAGCTAGGGTTCCATGGGAGCAGTTCTTC.

The V and J genes are TRBV7-3 and TRBJ2-3, with 9 bases identical to TRBD2. Germline V gene sequence: CDR1 SGHTA, CDR2 FQGTGA. Trimming at V came to 4 bases and at J to 4 bases, leaving 15 bases not matched to a gene. The CDR3 runs 18 residues. CDR3: CASSSGWEGLAGSDTQYF. In DNA form, the CDR3 reads TGTGCCAGCAGCTCGGGATGGGAAGGGCTAGCGGGATCAGATACGCAGTATTTT. The variable domain in full, completed from reference TRBV7-3 and TRBJ2-3, reads GAGVSQTPSNKVTEKGKYVELRCDPISGHTALYWYRQSLGQGPEFLIYFQGTGAADDSGLPNDRFFAVRPEGSVSTLKIQRTERGDSAVYLCASSSGWEGLAGSDTQYFGPGTRLTVL.

The chain combines TRBV19 with TRBJ2-5, with TRBD1 as a possible D gene (5 bases). This CDR3 spans 15 amino acids. Germline lookup yields CDR1 LNHDA and CDR2 SQIVND (reference sequence). The V end was cut by 4 bases, the J end by 4 bases, with 16 bases between. The CDR3 region is CASSTERQRPETQYF. CDR3 sequence (DNA): TGTGCCAGTAGTACGGAACGACAGCGACCAGAGACCCAGTACTTC. The variable domain in full, with the rest retrieved from reference TRBV19 and TRBJ2-5, is DGGITQSPKYLFRKEGQNVTLSCEQNLNHDAMYWYRQDPGQGLRLIYYSQIVNDFQKGDIAEGYSVSREKKESFPLTVTSAQKNPTAFYLCASSTERQRPETQYFGPGTRLLVL.

The chain uses TRBV2 and TRBJ2-3; weak D call: TRBD1 (6 bases). Trimming left V 2 bases short and J 2 bases short, with 20 bases between. The germline CDR1 and CDR2 sequences are SNHLY and FYNNEI. This CDR3 contains 18 residues. The CDR3 region is CASSENRESGVNTDTQYF. The CDR3 region has the DNA TGTGCCAGCAGTGAAAACAGGGAGAGCGGCGTTAACACAGATACGCAGTATTTT.

J is TRBJ1-1 and V is TRBV27, with TRBD1 as a possible D gene (6 bases). The CDR3 is 15 residues long. V was clipped by 11 bases and J by 0 bases, with 19 bases between them. In germline, CDR1 is MNHEY, CDR2 SMNVEV (reference sequence). The DNA for the CDR3 is TGTGCCTGCCGGGCGGGGGGCAAGATGAACACTGAAGCTTTCTTT. Translating it yields CACRAGGKMNTEAFF.

CDR3 region: CAISRGEPFQETQYF. In DNA, the CDR3 is TGTGCCATTTCGCGGGGGGAACCTTTCCAAGAGACCCAGTACTTC. This rearrangement joins TRBV19 to TRBJ2-5, with 8 bases matching TRBD2. V trimming: 10 bases; J trimming: 1 base; junction bases outside the gene matches: 11. The CDR3 extends over 15 amino acids. Germline V gene data show CDR1 as LNHDA and CDR2 as SQIVND (reference sequence). The full variable domain, with the rest looked up from reference TRBV19 and TRBJ2-5, is DGGITQSPKYLFRKEGQNVTLSCEQNLNHDAMYWYRQDPGQGLRLIYYSQIVNDFQKGDIAEGYSVSREKKESFPLTVTSAQKNPTAFYLCAISRGEPFQETQYFGPGTRLLVL.

This clone was observed a single time. V usage is TRBV7-4 and J usage is TRBJ1-1; a possible D gene is TRBD1 (5 bases). This CDR3 region has 14 residues. The germline V and J ends were trimmed by 5 bases and 0 bases, with 10 bases remaining between them. Germline assignment: CDR1 SGHVT and CDR2 SQSDAQ. CDR3 amino acids: CASSGDSMNTEAFF. As DNA, the CDR3 is TGTGCCAGCAGCGGCGACAGCATGAACACTGAAGCTTTCTTT.

The CDR3 reads CASSFGDRAGYEQYF. CDR3 in DNA: TGTGCCAGCAGCTTTGGGGACAGGGCAGGGTACGAGCAGTACTTC. V and J are TRBV7-8 and TRBJ2-7; 9 bases fit TRBD1. CDR1 and CDR2 (germline): SGHVS, FQNEAQ. Trimming removed 3 bases from V and 4 bases from J; junction bases left unmatched: 7. The CDR3 spans 15 residues.

The genes are TRBV12-2 and TRBJ2-2; the DNA was not used to check the table's D call, TRBD2. TRBV12-2 is deemed a pseudogene. This CDR3 spans 17 amino acids. The CDR3 DNA follows: TGTGCAAGTCGCTTAGCGGAGGGAGGGAACAACACCGGGGAGCTGTTTTTT. As protein: CASRLAEGGNNTGELFF.